Each of the 27 T cell receptor beta chains below was sequenced from the same sample in a study of cytomegalovirus exposure and HLA in healthy donors (dated by TCRdb to 2016 to 2017). The receptor library was made with the immunoSEQ multiplex PCR assay. A mixture of 60 forward primers for TCR Vbeta segments and 13 reverse primers for TCR Jbeta segments was used in the multiplex PCR. In TCRdb, the immuneACCESS table is reduced to in-frame sequences with V and J assigned. These tables do not hold every clone; where another copy was compared, an unresolved V gene accounts for under half, and the others remain unexplained. The sample table lists 150,000 to 200,000 clones, 65% to 90% of them with a count of one. The biggest ten clones account for approximately 2% of the sample. The material sequenced was PBMCs. These receptors came from a woman between 18 and 29 years old in good health and CMV-seronegative.

This rearrangement joins TRBV15 to TRBJ1-2; no clear D. V was clipped by 0 bases and J by 6 bases, with 8 bases between them. Per the germline V gene, CDR1 is LNHNV and CDR2 is YYDKDF (reference sequence). The CDR3 is 13 residues long. The CDR3 DNA reads as TGTGCCACCAGCAGAGATAAGTCGGATGGCTACACCTTC. Its protein product is CATSRDKSDGYTF.

As concerns this clone: The sample contains more than one DNA sequence encoding this CDR3. J is TRBJ1-6 and V is TRBV30; D gene uncertain. Deletions cut 3 bases from V and 5 bases from J, with 5 bases between. The germline V gene has CDR1 GTSNPN and CDR2 SVGIG (reference sequence). The CDR3 length is 12 residues. CDR3 protein: CAWSRDNSPLHF. The DNA for the CDR3 is TGTGCCTGGAGCCGAGATAATTCACCCCTCCACTTT.

Many counts were recorded for this clone. The rearrangement uses TRBV4-2 and TRBJ2-3; 11 positions agree with TRBD2. From germline, CDR1 is LGHNA and CDR2 YNFKEQ. CDR3 length equals 16 residues. V shed 1 base, J shed 3 bases, and the junction held 3 bases outside the gene matches. DNA for the CDR3: TGTGCCAGCAGCCAAGGTAGCGGGGGGGCAACAGATACGCAGTATTTT. Its protein is CASSQGSGGATDTQYF.

This clone appeared a single time. CDR3 nucleotide sequence: TGTGCCATCAGTGGGGGACAGGACCCCATGGGGGGCTACACCTTC. As protein: CAISGGQDPMGGYTF. The chain links TRBV10-3 to TRBJ1-2; 8 nucleotides align to TRBD1. Per germline, CDR1 ENHRY and CDR2 SYGVKD. V gave up 4 bases and J gave up 8 bases; unmatched junction bases: 12. The CDR3 runs to 15 residues.

The chain employs TRBV5-4 and TRBJ2-7; D is unclear. Trimming stripped 0 bases from V and 0 bases from J, with 4 bases between. This CDR3 contains 13 residues. CDR1 and CDR2 (germline): SGHNT, YYREEE (reference sequence). CDR3 bases: TGTGCCAGCAGCTTGGCGGGCTCCTACGAGCAGTACTTC. Translation: CASSLAGSYEQYF.

The chain carries TRBV14 and TRBJ2-3, with D unresolved. Trimming cost V 4 bases and J 0 bases, with 8 bases left between them. Per germline, CDR1 SGHDN and CDR2 FVKESK. The CDR3 consists of 14 residues. For the CDR3, the DNA is TGTGCCAGCAGCCCCACTATTAGCACAGATACGCAGTATTTT. It translates to CASSPTISTDTQYF.

The gene calls are TRBV29-1 and TRBJ1-2; D is perhaps TRBD1 (5 bases). Germline lookup yields CDR1 SQVTM and CDR2 ANQGSEA. The CDR3 length is 11 residues. Between the trimmed V and J ends, which lost 4 bases and 4 bases, there was a span of 7 bases. This CDR3 reads CSVGQFYGYTF. The CDR3 DNA reads as TGCAGCGTTGGACAGTTCTATGGCTACACCTTC. Variable domain in full (rest from reference TRBV29-1 and TRBJ1-2): SAVISQKPSRDICQRGTSLTIQCQVDSQVTMMFWYRQQPGQSLTLIATANQGSEATYESGFVIDKFPISRPNLTFSTLTVSNMSPEDSSIYLCSVGQFYGYTFGSGTRLTVV.

The V and J genes are TRBV30 and TRBJ1-3; 12 nucleotides agree with TRBD1. The junction had 14 bases not matched to a gene; V was cut back by 2 bases and J by 0 bases. The CDR3 covers 20 residues. CDR1 GTSNPN and CDR2 SVGIG come from the germline V gene (reference sequence). The CDR3 nucleotides are TGTGCCTGGAGTATTCTGAAGGGACAGGGGGCTTTACTCTCTGGAAACACCATATATTTT. Translating it yields CAWSILKGQGALLSGNTIYF.

This sequence joins TRBV5-5 and TRBJ2-7; 9 bases match TRBD1. The CDR3 is 15 residues long. Germline CDR1 SGHKS, CDR2 YYEKEE (reference sequence). After removal of 1 base from V and 2 bases from J, the junction contained 4 bases not matched to a gene. The CDR3 DNA follows: TGTGCCAGCAGCTTGCTGGGACAGGGACCCTACGAGCAGTACTTC. It yields the protein CASSLLGQGPYEQYF.

The gene calls are TRBV7-3 and TRBJ2-7; D might be TRBD2 (6 bases). CDR1 is SGHTA and CDR2 is FQGTGA in the germline V gene. V was cut by 2 bases and J by 7 bases, with 9 bases left in between. The CDR3 contains 12 residues. CDR3: CASSLYGGEQYF. DNA for the CDR3: TGTGCCAGCAGCTTATATGGGGGGGAGCAGTACTTC.

The CDR3: CASSLALVASTDTQYF. CDR3 in DNA: TGCGCCAGCAGCTTGGCCTTGGTAGCTAGCACAGATACGCAGTATTTT. The chain is built from TRBV5-1 and TRBJ2-3, with D unclear. Germline assignment: CDR1 SGHRS and CDR2 YFSETQ. V was cut by 0 bases and J by 0 bases, with 11 bases left in between. The CDR3 runs 16 residues.

This clone turned up a few times. The chain carries TRBV6-1 and TRBJ2-3; TRBD2 matches at 7 bases. This CDR3 spans 15 amino acids. The ends lost 6 bases at V and 2 bases at J; junction bases unmatched: 8. CDR1 is MNHNS and CDR2 is SASEGT in the germline V gene. Here the CDR3 reads CASRLAGEVTDTQYF. The CDR3 bases are TGTGCCAGCAGACTCGCGGGAGAGGTCACAGATACGCAGTATTTT.

As concerns this clone: Other nucleotide sequences in the sample specify the same CDR3. This sequence joins TRBV18 and TRBJ1-2; possible D gene TRBD1, 5 bases. This CDR3 comprises 13 residues. CDR1 KGHSH and CDR2 LQKENI come from the germline V gene. Trimming took off 1 base at V and 2 bases at J, with 5 bases between the two ends. The CDR3 DNA reads TGTGCCAGCTCACCACAGGGGAACTATGGCTACACCTTC. Protein: CASSPQGNYGYTF.

This rearrangement joins TRBV5-4 to TRBJ2-7; 10 nucleotides line up with TRBD2. J was trimmed by 5 bases and V by 4 bases; bases with no gene match: 9. Germline lookup yields CDR1 SGHNT and CDR2 YYREEE (reference sequence). The CDR3 spans 15 residues. This CDR3 reads CASSPKLAGYHEQYF. In nucleotides, the CDR3 is TGTGCCAGCAGCCCTAAACTAGCGGGATACCACGAGCAGTACTTC.

This chain links TRBV6-4 with TRBJ2-3, with D unresolved. CDR3 size: 15 residues. V lost 5 bases to trimming and J lost 2 bases, with 14 bases between them. The germline V gene has CDR1 MRHNA and CDR2 SNTAGT. CDR3 sequence (DNA): TGTGCCAGCAGTCCTCGGTTGGGCCCCACAGATACGCAGTATTTT. This codes for CASSPRLGPTDTQYF.

The rearrangement links TRBV30 to TRBJ2-7; 12 bases align to TRBD2. V lost 4 bases, J lost 4 bases, and 5 bases stayed unmatched. Germline V lookup: CDR1 GTSNPN, CDR2 SVGIG (reference sequence). This CDR3 is 14 amino acids long. The DNA for the CDR3 is TGTGCCTGGAACCTAGCGGGAGGGTGGTACGAGCAGTACTTC. As protein: CAWNLAGGWYEQYF.

The rearrangement links TRBV9 to TRBJ2-1; 9 positions match TRBD2. The CDR3 extends over 15 amino acids. V lost 0 bases to trimming and J lost 9 bases; unmatched junction nucleotides: 7. Germline CDR1 reads SGDLS; CDR2 reads YYNGEE. CDR3 residues: CASSVGGREGGEQFF. CDR3 DNA: TGTGCCAGCAGCGTAGGAGGGCGGGAGGGCGGTGAGCAGTTCTTC.

The V call is TRBV5-1, the J call TRBJ1-1; TRBD1 agrees at 8 bases. Germline CDR1 and CDR2: SGHRS and YFSETQ. The CDR3 contains 14 residues. J was trimmed by 1 base and V by 4 bases; bases with no gene match: 3. The CDR3 is CASSPGTGNTEAFF. The CDR3 DNA reads as TGCGCCAGCAGCCCCGGGACAGGGAACACTGAAGCTTTCTTT.

The V call is TRBV16, the J call TRBJ2-7, with D possibly TRBD1 on 5 matching bases. This CDR3 comprises 18 residues. Per the germline V gene, CDR1 is KGHSY and CDR2 is FQNENV. V was clipped by 7 bases and J by 2 bases, with 27 bases between them. CDR3 DNA: TGTGCCAGCACCAGTCATAAGGTTTCCGGGCCAGGGACCTACGAGCAGTACTTC. Translation gives CASTSHKVSGPGTYEQYF.

This chain joins TRBV28 and TRBJ2-7, with TRBD1 matching over 9 bases. The CDR3 loop spans 14 amino acids. The trim removed 5 bases at V and 3 bases at J, leaving 5 bases unmatched. CDR1 and CDR2 from the germline V gene are MDHEN and SYDVKM. The CDR3 DNA follows: TGTGCCAGCAGTGGGGGACAGGGTGGCTACGAGCAGTACTTC. Its protein is CASSGGQGGYEQYF. The whole variable domain, remainder taken from reference TRBV28 and TRBJ2-7, is DVKVTQSSRYLVKRTGEKVFLECVQDMDHENMFWYRQDPGLGLRLIYFSYDVKMKEKGDIPEGYSVSREKKERFSLILESASTNQTSMYLCASSGGQGGYEQYFGPGTRLTVT.

The rearrangement uses TRBV10-2 and TRBJ2-1, with D uncertain. The CDR3 consists of 14 residues. In germline, CDR1 is WSHSY, CDR2 SAAADI. Trimming pared 8 bases from V and 0 bases from J, leaving 11 bases between. CDR3 in DNA: TGCGCCAGCCGTCCGGTTGACTCCTACAATGAGCAGTTCTTC. This gives the protein CASRPVDSYNEQFF.

This rearrangement joins TRBV2 to TRBJ2-1; maybe TRBD2 (6 bases). Germline CDR1 and CDR2: SNHLY and FYNNEI. This CDR3 region has 18 residues. V lost 3 bases and J 0 bases, leaving 18 bases between the germline ends. In nucleotides, the CDR3 is TGTGCCAGCAGTGAGGGAGGACACCTAAGAAGCTCCTACAATGAGCAGTTCTTC. Encoded protein: CASSEGGHLRSSYNEQFF. The complete variable domain, with remaining parts taken from reference TRBV2 and TRBJ2-1, reads EPEVTQTPSHQVTQMGQEVILRCVPISNHLYFYWYRQILGQKVEFLVSFYNNEISEKSEIFDDQFSVERPDGSNFTLKIRSTKLEDSAMYFCASSEGGHLRSSYNEQFFGPGTRLTVL.

This chain links TRBV28 with TRBJ1-6, with D possibly being TRBD1 (5 bases). V shed 3 bases and J shed 2 bases, with 20 bases lying between them. CDR1 and CDR2 from the germline V gene are MDHEN and SYDVKM. The CDR3 loop spans 19 amino acids. CDR3 in DNA: TGTGCCAGCAGTTTTCCCTTGGTGTGGGGCTCGACCTATAATTCACCCCTCCACTTT. This sequence encodes CASSFPLVWGSTYNSPLHF.

J is TRBJ2-7 and V is TRBV4-1, with 11 bases that match TRBD2. V lost 0 bases to trimming and J lost 3 bases; unmatched junction nucleotides: 7. Germline CDR1 and CDR2: MGHRA and YSYEKL. This CDR3 comprises 17 residues. As DNA, the CDR3 is TGCGCCAGCAGCCAAGAGATGGCTAGCGGGAGGATCTACGAGCAGTACTTC. Amino acid sequence: CASSQEMASGRIYEQYF.

This chain uses TRBV5-1 with TRBJ2-1; TRBD1 matches 9 bases. Germline V gene sequence: CDR1 SGHRS, CDR2 YFSETQ. V dropped 1 base and J dropped 6; count of bases not matched to a gene: 5. The CDR3 contains 15 residues. The CDR3 DNA follows: TGCGCCAGCAGCTTGAGTGGGACAGGGCCCAATGAGCAGTTCTTC. Its translation: CASSLSGTGPNEQFF.

In this sample, this clone turned up once. This sequence joins TRBV28 and TRBJ2-4; 7 positions agree with TRBD1. With V trimmed by 5 bases and J by 0 bases, 16 bases remained unmatched. CDR3 length: 19 amino acids. Germline V gene lookup returns CDR1 MDHEN and CDR2 SYDVKM. In DNA, the CDR3 is TGTGCCAGCAGTCCACAACGGGACAGCCCCGGCGGAGCCAAAAACATTCAGTACTTC. Protein: CASSPQRDSPGGAKNIQYF.

The chain employs TRBV6-5 and TRBJ2-1; D might be TRBD1 (5 bases). V was cut by 2 bases and J by 6 bases, with 17 bases left in between. CDR1 is MNHEY, CDR2 SVGAGI, per germline. This CDR3 contains 16 residues. The CDR3 loop reads CASSYHQGKGINEQFF. The CDR3, as DNA: TGTGCCAGCAGTTACCATCAAGGGAAGGGGATCAATGAGCAGTTCTTC.